This paragraph covers one T cell receptor beta chain sequence. Its antigen is as yet unknown. The data derive from a study of cytomegalovirus exposure and HLA in healthy donors. PCR used 60 Vbeta primers and 13 Jbeta primers. Assay used: immunoSEQ multiplex PCR; TCRdb lists only in-frame clones, some missing. The sample includes approximately 160,000 clones, more than 60% seen only once; the top ten take over 4.5%. The germline gives CDR1 SEHNR, CDR2 FQNEAQ (reference sequence). Trimming stripped 4 bases from V and 9 bases from J, with 10 bases between. The CDR3 runs 12 residues. Study-wide findings and caveats: Follow-up analysis later connected one missense variant in DCLRE1C with trimming of TCR beta V- and J-genes. Most subjects' HLA-A and HLA-B alleles were reportedly predicted from TCR beta sequences.

The source of this sequence is a male donor in good health and CMV-seronegative. The V call is TRBV7-9, the J call TRBJ2-1; D is possibly TRBD2 (5 bases). Sequenced sample: PBMCs. The CDR3 loop reads CASSSGVGEQFF. Here the CDR3 DNA reads TGTGCCAGCAGCTCCGGGGTGGGTGAGCAGTTCTTC. Supplemented by reference TRBV7-9 and TRBJ2-1, the full variable domain reads DTGVSQNPRHKITKRGQNVTFRCDPISEHNRLYWYRQTLGQGPEFLTYFQNEAQLEKSRLLSDRFSAERPKGSFSTLEIQRTEQGDSAMYLCASSSGVGEQFFGPGTRLTVL.